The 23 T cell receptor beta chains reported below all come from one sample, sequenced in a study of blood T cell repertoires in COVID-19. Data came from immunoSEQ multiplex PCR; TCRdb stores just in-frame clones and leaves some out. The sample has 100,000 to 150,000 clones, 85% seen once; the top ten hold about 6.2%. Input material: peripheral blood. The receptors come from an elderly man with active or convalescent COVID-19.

The CDR3 is CASSLSQGVTEAFF. CDR3 nucleotide sequence: TGTGCCAGCAGCTTATCTCAGGGGGTGACTGAAGCTTTCTTT. The chain links TRBV7-2 to TRBJ1-1; 7 positions match TRBD1. This CDR3 contains 14 residues. The V gene's germline CDR1 is SGHTA and CDR2 FQGNSA. Germline trimming cut 2 bases from V and 5 bases from J; bases unmatched to any gene: 5.

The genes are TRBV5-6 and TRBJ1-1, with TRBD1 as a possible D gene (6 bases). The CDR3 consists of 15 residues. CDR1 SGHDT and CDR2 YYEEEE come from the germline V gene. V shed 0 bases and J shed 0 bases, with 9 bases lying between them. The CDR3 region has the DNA TGTGCCAGCAGCTTGGGACAGGTCATGAACACTGAAGCTTTCTTT. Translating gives CASSLGQVMNTEAFF.

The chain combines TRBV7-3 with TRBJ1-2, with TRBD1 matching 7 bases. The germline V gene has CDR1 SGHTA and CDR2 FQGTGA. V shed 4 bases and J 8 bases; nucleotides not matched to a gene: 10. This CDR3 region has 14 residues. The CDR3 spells CASSSRQGLEGYTF. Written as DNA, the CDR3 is TGTGCCAGCAGCTCCCGACAGGGCCTTGAGGGCTACACCTTC.

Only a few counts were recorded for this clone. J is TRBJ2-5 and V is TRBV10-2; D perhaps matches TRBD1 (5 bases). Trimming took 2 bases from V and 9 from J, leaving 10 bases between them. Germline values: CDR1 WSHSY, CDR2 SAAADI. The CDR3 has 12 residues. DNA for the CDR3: TGCGCCAGCAGTGAGGTAGGGGCGGCCCAGTACTTC. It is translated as CASSEVGAAQYF.

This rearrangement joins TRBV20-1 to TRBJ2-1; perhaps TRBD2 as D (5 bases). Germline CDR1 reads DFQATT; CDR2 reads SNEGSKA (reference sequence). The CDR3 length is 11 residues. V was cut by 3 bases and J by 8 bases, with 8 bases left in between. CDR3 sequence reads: CSASMEDEQFF. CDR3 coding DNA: TGCAGTGCTAGTATGGAGGATGAGCAGTTCTTC.

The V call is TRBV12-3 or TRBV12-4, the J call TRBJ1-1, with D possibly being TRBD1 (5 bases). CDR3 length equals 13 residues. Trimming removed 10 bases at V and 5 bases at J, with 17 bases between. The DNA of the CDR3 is TGTGCCATCGGAGGGCAGGGTCAAACTGAAGCTTTCTTT. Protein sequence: CAIGGQGQTEAFF.

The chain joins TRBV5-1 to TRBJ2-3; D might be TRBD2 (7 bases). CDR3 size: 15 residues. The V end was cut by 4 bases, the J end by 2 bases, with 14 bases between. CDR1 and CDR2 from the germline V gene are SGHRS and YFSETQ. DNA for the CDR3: TGCGCCAGCAGCACGGAGGGGGGGCACACAGATACGCAGTATTTT. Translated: CASSTEGGHTDTQYF. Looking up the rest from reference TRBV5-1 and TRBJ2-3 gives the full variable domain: KAGVTQTPRYLIKTRGQQVTLSCSPISGHRSVSWYQQTPGQGLQFLFEYFSETQRNKGNFPGRFSGRQFSNSRSEMNVSTLELGDSALYLCASSTEGGHTDTQYFGPGTRLTVL.

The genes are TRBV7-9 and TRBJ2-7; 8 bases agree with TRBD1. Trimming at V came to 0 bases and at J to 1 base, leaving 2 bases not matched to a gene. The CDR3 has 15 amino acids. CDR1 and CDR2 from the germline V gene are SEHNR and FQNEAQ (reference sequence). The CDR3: CASSLAGQGSYEQYF. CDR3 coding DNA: TGTGCCAGCAGCTTAGCAGGACAGGGTTCCTACGAGCAGTACTTC.

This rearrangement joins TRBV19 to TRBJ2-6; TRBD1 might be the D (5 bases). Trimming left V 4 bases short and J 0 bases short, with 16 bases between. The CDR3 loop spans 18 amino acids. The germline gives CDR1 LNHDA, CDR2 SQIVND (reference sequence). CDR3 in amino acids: CASSRGPNGISGANVLTF. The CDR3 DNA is TGTGCCAGTAGTAGGGGCCCCAACGGCATCTCTGGGGCCAACGTCCTGACTTTC.

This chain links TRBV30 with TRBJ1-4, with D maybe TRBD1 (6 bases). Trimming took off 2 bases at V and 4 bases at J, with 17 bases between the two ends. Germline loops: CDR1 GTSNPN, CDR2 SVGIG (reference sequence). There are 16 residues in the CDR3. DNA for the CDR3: TGTGCCTGGAGTATGGGGTCAGGGGCCTTTAATGAAAAACTGTTTTTT. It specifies CAWSMGSGAFNEKLFF. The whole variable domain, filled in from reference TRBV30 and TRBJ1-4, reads SQTIHQWPATLVQPVGSPLSLECTVEGTSNPNLYWYRQAAGRGLQLLFYSVGIGQISSEVPQNLSASRPQDRQFILSSKKLLLSDSGFYLCAWSMGSGAFNEKLFFGSGTQLSVL.

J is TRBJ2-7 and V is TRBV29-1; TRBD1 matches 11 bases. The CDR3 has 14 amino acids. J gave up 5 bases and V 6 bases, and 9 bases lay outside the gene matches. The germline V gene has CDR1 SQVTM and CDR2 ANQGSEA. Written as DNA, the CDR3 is TGCAGCGTAGGGGACAGGGGGAGATTCCACGAGCAGTACTTC. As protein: CSVGDRGRFHEQYF.

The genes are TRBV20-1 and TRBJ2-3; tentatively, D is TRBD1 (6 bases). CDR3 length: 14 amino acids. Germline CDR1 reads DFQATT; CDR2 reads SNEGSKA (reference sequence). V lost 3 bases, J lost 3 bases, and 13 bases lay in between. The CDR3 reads CSASGDTLTDTQYF. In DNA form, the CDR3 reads TGCAGTGCTAGTGGGGACACCTTAACAGATACGCAGTATTTT.

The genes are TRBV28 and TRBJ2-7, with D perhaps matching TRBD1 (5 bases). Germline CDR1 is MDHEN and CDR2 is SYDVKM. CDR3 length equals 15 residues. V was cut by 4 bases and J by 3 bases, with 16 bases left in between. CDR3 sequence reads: CASSYPRQIIYEQYF. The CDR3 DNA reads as TGTGCCAGCAGTTATCCTCGACAGATTATCTACGAGCAGTACTTC.

CDR3 nucleotide sequence: TGTGCCAGCAGCCAAGATAAGGCGGGGAGGGATACGCAGTATTTT. Residues: CASSQDKAGRDTQYF. The chain employs TRBV4-2 and TRBJ2-3; tentatively, D is TRBD2 (6 bases). The germline V and J ends were trimmed by 0 bases and 6 bases, with 13 bases remaining between them. Germline lookup yields CDR1 LGHNA and CDR2 YNFKEQ. This CDR3 has 15 residues.

This CDR3 is CASSYGQGGRHEQFF. The CDR3 nucleotides are TGCGCCAGCAGCTACGGACAGGGGGGGCGGCATGAGCAGTTCTTC. The chain combines TRBV5-1 with TRBJ2-1; TRBD1 agrees at 10 bases. The length of the CDR3 is 15 residues. Germline V gives CDR1 SGHRS, CDR2 YFSETQ. V was clipped by 3 bases and J by 8 bases; unmatched bases: 8. Variable domain in full (rest from reference TRBV5-1 and TRBJ2-1): KAGVTQTPRYLIKTRGQQVTLSCSPISGHRSVSWYQQTPGQGLQFLFEYFSETQRNKGNFPGRFSGRQFSNSRSEMNVSTLELGDSALYLCASSYGQGGRHEQFFGPGTRLTVL.

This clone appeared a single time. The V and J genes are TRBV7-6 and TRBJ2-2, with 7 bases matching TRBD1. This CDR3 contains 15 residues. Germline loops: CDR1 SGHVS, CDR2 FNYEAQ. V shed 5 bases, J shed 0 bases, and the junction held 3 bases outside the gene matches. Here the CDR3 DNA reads TGTGCCAGCAGCAGGACAGGTTCGAACACCGGGGAGCTGTTTTTT. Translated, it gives CASSRTGSNTGELFF.

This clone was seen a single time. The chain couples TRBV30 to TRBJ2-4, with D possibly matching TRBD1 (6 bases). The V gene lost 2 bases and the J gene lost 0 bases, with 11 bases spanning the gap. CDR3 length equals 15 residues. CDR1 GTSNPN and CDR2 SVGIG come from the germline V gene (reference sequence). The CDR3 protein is CAWSRTELAKNIQYF. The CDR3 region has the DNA TGTGCCTGGAGTCGGACAGAACTAGCCAAAAACATTCAGTACTTC.

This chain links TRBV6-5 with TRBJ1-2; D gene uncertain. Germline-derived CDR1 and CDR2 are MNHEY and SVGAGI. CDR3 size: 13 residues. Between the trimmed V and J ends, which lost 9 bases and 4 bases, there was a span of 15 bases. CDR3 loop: CASSADISYGYTF. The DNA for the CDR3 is TGTGCCAGTAGCGCTGATATTAGCTATGGCTACACCTTC.

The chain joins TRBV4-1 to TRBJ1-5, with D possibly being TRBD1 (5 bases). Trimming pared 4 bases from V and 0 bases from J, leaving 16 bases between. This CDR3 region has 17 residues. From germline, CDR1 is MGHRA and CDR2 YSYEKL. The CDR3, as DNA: TGCGCCAGCAGCCGTGACCGCGACAGTTATAGCAATCAGCCCCAGCATTTT. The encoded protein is CASSRDRDSYSNQPQHF.

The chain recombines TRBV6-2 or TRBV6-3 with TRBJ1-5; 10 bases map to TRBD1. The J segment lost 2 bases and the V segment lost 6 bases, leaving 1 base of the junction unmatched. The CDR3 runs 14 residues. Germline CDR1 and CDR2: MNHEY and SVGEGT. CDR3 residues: CASSGTGGNQPQHF. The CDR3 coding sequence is TGTGCCAGCAGCGGGACAGGGGGCAATCAGCCCCAGCATTTT.

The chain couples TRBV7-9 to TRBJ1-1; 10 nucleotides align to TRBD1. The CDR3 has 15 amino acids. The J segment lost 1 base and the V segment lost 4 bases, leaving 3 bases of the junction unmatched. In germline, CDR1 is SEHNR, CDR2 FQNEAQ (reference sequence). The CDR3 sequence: CASSSWTGGNTEAFF. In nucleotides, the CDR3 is TGTGCCAGCAGCTCCTGGACAGGGGGGAACACTGAAGCTTTCTTT.

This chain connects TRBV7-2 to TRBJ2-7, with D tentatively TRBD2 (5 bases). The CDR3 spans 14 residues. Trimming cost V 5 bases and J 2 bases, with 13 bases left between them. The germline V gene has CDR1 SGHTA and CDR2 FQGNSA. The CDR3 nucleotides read TGTGCCAGCAGCGACGGGGTCATCCCCTACGAGCAGTACTTC. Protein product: CASSDGVIPYEQYF.

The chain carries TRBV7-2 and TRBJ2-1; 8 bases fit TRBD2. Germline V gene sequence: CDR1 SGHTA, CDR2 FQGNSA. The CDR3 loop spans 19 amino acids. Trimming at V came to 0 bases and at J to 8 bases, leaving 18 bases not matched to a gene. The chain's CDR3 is CASSLARRIAGKGGDEQFF. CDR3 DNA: TGTGCCAGCAGCTTAGCGAGGAGGATAGCGGGAAAGGGCGGCGATGAGCAGTTCTTC.